A single sample is the source of the 30 T cell receptor beta chains below, sequenced in a study of OX40 agonist ivuxolimab in advanced cancers. Data came from immunoSEQ multiplex PCR; TCRdb stores just in-frame clones and leaves some out. The sample contains tens of thousands of clones, about 86% of which appear only once. Material: CD4+ or CD8+ T cells sorted from blood, obtained in a trial of the OX40 agonist ivuxolimab. The source is an adult with an advanced solid tumor such as melanoma, head and neck, liver or kidney cancer.

The genes are TRBV11-3 and TRBJ2-2; 10 positions match TRBD1. The CDR3 totals 15 residues. Germline V gives CDR1 SGHNT, CDR2 YENEEA. Trimming took 5 bases from V and 5 from J; bases not matched to a gene: 5. The CDR3 region has the DNA TGTGCCAGCAGCGCGACAGGGGGCAGAACCGGGGAGCTGTTTTTT. It specifies CASSATGGRTGELFF.

V usage is TRBV6-1 and J usage is TRBJ2-7; no definite D call. Germline CDR1 reads MNHNS; CDR2 reads SASEGT. The CDR3 has 12 residues. V gave up 2 bases and J gave up 7 bases, with 9 bases separating them. The CDR3 sequence: CASSESLVEQYF. CDR3 nucleotides: TGTGCCAGCAGTGAAAGTCTGGTTGAGCAGTACTTC.

The gene calls are TRBV28 and TRBJ1-2, with D possibly being TRBD1 (5 bases). V lost 3 bases to trimming and J lost 6 bases, with 14 bases between them. Germline values: CDR1 MDHEN, CDR2 SYDVKM. This CDR3 contains 14 residues. CDR3 in DNA: TGTGCCAGCAGTTTTATAGAGGGGCGTGATGGCTACACCTTC. Encoded protein: CASSFIEGRDGYTF.

The chain joins TRBV7-9 to TRBJ2-1; D gene ambiguous. The CDR3 totals 12 residues. V was pared by 1 base and J by 10 bases, with 8 bases between. Germline CDR1 and CDR2: SEHNR and FQNEAQ (reference sequence). The CDR3 DNA follows: TGTGCCAGCAGCTTAGGGGCGTGGGAGCAGTTCTTC. Amino acid sequence: CASSLGAWEQFF.

This clone was found once. The chain joins TRBV9 to TRBJ2-7; tentative D call: TRBD1 (6 bases). The CDR3 covers 14 residues. Per the germline V gene, CDR1 is SGDLS and CDR2 is YYNGEE. Trimming removed 2 bases from V and 6 bases from J, with 15 bases in between. The CDR3 loop reads CASSVETGGGEQYF. CDR3 nucleotides: TGTGCCAGCAGCGTGGAGACAGGCGGTGGCGAGCAGTACTTC. Using reference TRBV9 and TRBJ2-7 for the parts outside the CDR3, the full variable domain is DSGVTQTPKHLITATGQRVTLRCSPRSGDLSVYWYQQSLDQGLQFLIQYYNGEERAKGNILERFSAQQFPDLHSELNLSSLELGDSALYFCASSVETGGGEQYFGPGTRLTVT.

The chain combines TRBV5-1 with TRBJ2-1; TRBD2 is a possible D gene (5 bases). Deletions cut 0 bases from V and 1 base from J, with 8 bases between. Looked up from germline, CDR1 is SGHRS and CDR2 is YFSETQ. This CDR3 is 15 amino acids long. Here the CDR3 reads CASSLVPGSYNEQFF. CDR3 nucleotide sequence: TGCGCCAGCAGCTTGGTTCCGGGGTCCTACAATGAGCAGTTCTTC.

This clone showed up just once. The J gene is TRBJ1-3, the V gene TRBV28; maybe TRBD1 (5 bases). The CDR3 totals 15 residues. The V gene lost 6 bases and the J gene lost 4 bases, with 16 bases spanning the gap. Germline CDR1 and CDR2: MDHEN and SYDVKM. This CDR3 reads CASSQGSTGGNTIYF. The CDR3 coding sequence is TGTGCCAGCAGCCAGGGTTCGACCGGGGGAAACACCATATATTTT.

The chain couples TRBV5-5 to TRBJ2-2; 12 nucleotides agree with TRBD2. Germline CDR1 reads SGHKS; CDR2 reads YYEKEE (reference sequence). The V and J ends lost 1 base and 10 bases, in that order; junction bases with no gene match: 2. There are 14 residues in the CDR3. CDR3: CASSLLAGGPELFF. CDR3 sequence (DNA): TGTGCCAGCAGCTTGCTAGCGGGGGGGCCGGAGCTGTTTTTT.

This clone was seen only once. The rearrangement joins TRBV29-1 to TRBJ2-5; 10 bases fit TRBD1. The CDR3 covers 15 residues. Germline values: CDR1 SQVTM, CDR2 ANQGSEA. The V gene end was trimmed by 5 bases and the J gene end by 2 bases; junction bases not matched to a gene: 8. This chain's CDR3 is CSVRQGATQQETQYF. The CDR3 DNA reads as TGCAGCGTTAGACAGGGGGCAACTCAGCAAGAGACCCAGTACTTC. Full variable domain (remainder filled in from reference TRBV29-1 and TRBJ2-5): SAVISQKPSRDICQRGTSLTIQCQVDSQVTMMFWYRQQPGQSLTLIATANQGSEATYESGFVIDKFPISRPNLTFSTLTVSNMSPEDSSIYLCSVRQGATQQETQYFGPGTRLLVL.

This chain joins TRBV6-6 and TRBJ1-1; D ambiguous. The CDR3 is made up of 15 amino acids. Trimming pared 0 bases from V and 1 base from J, leaving 9 bases between. Germline V gives CDR1 MNHNY, CDR2 SVGAGI (reference sequence). The CDR3 reads CASSYSLTGNTEAFF. As DNA, the CDR3 is TGTGCCAGCAGTTACTCCCTGACCGGGAACACTGAAGCTTTCTTT.

The chain is built from TRBV19 and TRBJ1-5; TRBD1 agrees at 8 bases. V shed 4 bases and J 0 bases; nucleotides not matched to a gene: 17. Germline V gives CDR1 LNHDA, CDR2 SQIVND (reference sequence). The CDR3 is 20 amino acids. This CDR3 reads CASSRYFRGRGPYSNQPQHF. In nucleotides, the CDR3 is TGTGCCAGTAGTAGATACTTCAGGGGGCGCGGTCCTTATAGCAATCAGCCCCAGCATTTT.

The V call is TRBV7-3, the J call TRBJ2-2; D is perhaps TRBD1 or TRBD2 (5 bases each). With 5 bases removed from V and 1 base from J, the gap between germline ends came to 8 bases. Germline CDR1 and CDR2: SGHTA and FQGTGA. The CDR3 length is 14 residues. CDR3 sequence reads: CASSLGRNTGELFF. The CDR3 nucleotides read TGTGCCAGCAGCCTGGGACGGAACACCGGGGAGCTGTTTTTT.

The genes are TRBV9 and TRBJ2-5; 9 nucleotides agree with TRBD1. CDR3 length: 15 residues. V dropped 0 bases and J dropped 4; count of bases not matched to a gene: 4. Germline assignment: CDR1 SGDLS and CDR2 YYNGEE. CDR3 nucleotides: TGTGCCAGCAGCGTAGGGACAGGGGTAATAGAGACCCAGTACTTC. Translating it yields CASSVGTGVIETQYF.

V gene TRBV30 combines with J gene TRBJ1-5; the D gene is possibly TRBD1 (5 bases). Germline-derived CDR1 and CDR2 are GTSNPN and SVGIG (reference sequence). CDR3 length: 14 residues. V dropped 2 bases and J dropped 3 bases, with 11 bases sitting between them. The CDR3 sequence is CAWSTGTVNQPQHF. The CDR3 DNA reads as TGTGCCTGGAGTACTGGGACGGTCAATCAGCCCCAGCATTTT.

This clone was observed a single time. V gene TRBV7-2 combines with J gene TRBJ1-6; unclear D gene. Trimming stripped 7 bases from V and 4 bases from J, with 14 bases between. The CDR3 extends over 15 amino acids. Germline V lookup: CDR1 SGHTA, CDR2 FQGNSA. CDR3 loop: CASNPQALYNSPLHF. As DNA, the CDR3 is TGTGCCAGCAACCCCCAGGCACTTTATAATTCACCCCTCCACTTT.

V is TRBV18 and J is TRBJ1-4; no definite D call. CDR3 size: 13 residues. Germline V CDR1 and CDR2: KGHSH, LQKENI. The germline V and J ends were trimmed by 3 bases and 7 bases, with 9 bases remaining between them. The CDR3 coding sequence is TGTGCCAGCTCACCGGAACTAGGTGAAAAACTGTTTTTT. Protein sequence: CASSPELGEKLFF.

This chain joins TRBV27 and TRBJ2-3, with D tentatively TRBD1 or TRBD2 (6 bases each). Germline CDR1 is MNHEY and CDR2 is SMNVEV (reference sequence). This CDR3 spans 15 amino acids. Trimming removed 0 bases from V and 4 bases from J, with 11 bases in between. CDR3 amino acids: CASSLSSGAPDTQYF. CDR3 DNA sequence: TGTGCCAGCAGTTTATCGTCGGGGGCCCCAGATACGCAGTATTTT.

The chain employs TRBV4-3 and TRBJ1-4; 9 bases are shared with TRBD1. The CDR3 extends over 18 amino acids. With V trimmed by 4 bases and J by 4 bases, 13 bases remained unmatched. The germline V gene encodes CDR1 LGHNA and CDR2 YSLEER. For the CDR3, the DNA is TGCGCCAGCAGCCCAGAGATACAACAGGGGGCAGGTAATGAAAAACTGTTTTTT. Encoded protein: CASSPEIQQGAGNEKLFF.

This clone was counted a single time. The chain uses TRBV11-2 and TRBJ2-5; the D gene is possibly TRBD1 (5 bases). The closer fit of TRBJ2-7 to the DNA end suggests the J call may be wrong. This CDR3 is 15 amino acids long. Germline CDR1 and CDR2: SGHAT and FQNNGV. The CDR3 coding sequence is TGTGCCAGCAGCTTAGGCAGGGCCCCCTCCTACGAGCAGTACTTC. Protein sequence: CASSLGRAPSYEQYF.

This clone was detected only a few times. The rearrangement uses TRBV13 and TRBJ2-5; 7 bases align to TRBD1. CDR3 size: 16 residues. Germline V lookup: CDR1 PRHDT, CDR2 FYEKMQ (reference sequence). Trimming removed 1 base from V and 2 bases from J; junction bases left unmatched: 7. The CDR3 reads CASSLDGWTGQETQYF. The CDR3 bases are TGTGCCAGCAGCTTAGATGGGTGGACAGGACAAGAGACCCAGTACTTC.

The CDR3 DNA follows: TGTGCCAGCAGCTTACCTTTGGGCCAGACGGTTTACGAGCAGTACTTC. Amino acids: CASSLPLGQTVYEQYF. The chain employs TRBV14 and TRBJ2-7; D remains ambiguous. In germline, CDR1 is SGHDN, CDR2 FVKESK. With 5 bases removed from V and 4 bases from J, the gap between germline ends came to 21 bases. This CDR3 is 16 amino acids long.

V gene TRBV6-6 combines with J gene TRBJ1-2; 7 nucleotides agree with TRBD1. CDR3 length equals 15 residues. The V gene end was trimmed by 6 bases and the J gene end by 3 bases; junction bases not matched to a gene: 10. The germline V gene has CDR1 MNHNY and CDR2 SVGAGI (reference sequence). CDR3 loop: CASRQGRQGDYGYTF. The CDR3 DNA is TGTGCCAGCAGACAAGGCCGACAGGGAGACTATGGCTACACCTTC.

The chain carries TRBV4-3 and TRBJ1-2, with 7 bases identical to TRBD1. This CDR3 is 14 amino acids long. The V segment lost 0 bases and the J segment 4 bases; nucleotides outside the gene matches: 2. Germline CDR1 reads LGHNA; CDR2 reads YSLEER. The CDR3 bases are TGCGCCAGCAGCCAAGAGAGGACAGGCTATGGCTACACCTTC. Its protein product is CASSQERTGYGYTF.

This chain connects TRBV5-5 to TRBJ2-1, with 7 bases matching TRBD2. CDR3 length: 19 amino acids. V was clipped by 0 bases and J by 0 bases; unmatched bases: 12. Germline CDR1 SGHKS, CDR2 YYEKEE (reference sequence). CDR3 DNA sequence: TGTGCCAGCAGCTTGGGGGAGCGGGGCCATATCCTCTCCTACAATGAGCAGTTCTTC. It yields the protein CASSLGERGHILSYNEQFF.

The V gene is TRBV18, the J gene TRBJ1-1; no reliable D call. In germline, CDR1 is KGHSH, CDR2 LQKENI. V shed 3 bases and J shed 5 bases, with 16 bases lying between them. The CDR3 length is 15 residues. CDR3 loop: CASSPRETAYTEAFF. CDR3 DNA sequence: TGTGCCAGCTCACCTCGGGAGACCGCGTATACTGAAGCTTTCTTT.

The chain joins TRBV7-2 to TRBJ2-7; 7 bases fit TRBD1. Germline CDR1 SGHTA, CDR2 FQGNSA. This CDR3 has 15 amino acids. V trimming: 3 bases; J trimming: 2 bases; junction bases outside the gene matches: 7. The CDR3: CASSFRTGDAYEQYF. CDR3 nucleotides: TGTGCCAGCAGCTTCCGGACAGGCGATGCCTACGAGCAGTACTTC.

This clone was seen more than once but under ten times. This chain links TRBV11-2 with TRBJ1-6; tentatively, D is TRBD1 (6 bases). The V gene lost 3 bases and the J gene lost 7 bases, with 10 bases spanning the gap. This CDR3 spans 14 amino acids. CDR1 is SGHAT, CDR2 FQNNGV, per germline. For the CDR3, the DNA is TGTGCCAGCAGCTTGAACAGGGTGAATTCACCCCTCCACTTT. Residues: CASSLNRVNSPLHF.

The chain has TRBV5-4 and TRBJ2-5; tentatively, D is TRBD2 (6 bases). V was shortened by 3 bases and J by 4 bases, with 19 bases between the two germline ends. The CDR3 is made up of 16 amino acids. Germline V gene lookup returns CDR1 SGHNT and CDR2 YYREEE (reference sequence). CDR3 coding DNA: TGTGCCAGCAGCTCACCGGGACTGGGGGTGGGAGAGACCCAGTACTTC. Its translation is CASSSPGLGVGETQYF. The whole variable domain, filled in from reference TRBV5-4 and TRBJ2-5, reads ETGVTQSPTHLIKTRGQQVTLRCSSQSGHNTVSWYQQALGQGPQFIFQYYREEENGRGNFPPRFSGLQFPNYSSELNVNALELDDSALYLCASSSPGLGVGETQYFGPGTRLLVL.

The chain's CDR3 is CASSLDTGTQNIQYF. The CDR3 DNA sequence: TGTGCCAGCAGCTTAGACACAGGGACCCAAAACATTCAGTACTTC. J is TRBJ2-4 and V is TRBV7-9; TRBD1 is a possible D gene (6 bases). The CDR3 has 15 residues. Between the trimmed V and J ends, which lost 1 base and 5 bases, there was a span of 12 bases. CDR1 is SEHNR and CDR2 is FQNEAQ in the germline V gene (reference sequence).

The chain employs TRBV19 and TRBJ2-7, with D perhaps given as TRBD1 or TRBD2 (6 bases each). CDR1 is LNHDA and CDR2 is SQIVND in the germline V gene (reference sequence). Trimming stripped 5 bases from V and 2 bases from J, with 13 bases between. The CDR3 is 14 amino acids. CDR3 in DNA: TGTGCCAGTAGTGAGGGGGGCGGAACCTACGAGCAGTACTTC. It yields the protein CASSEGGGTYEQYF.